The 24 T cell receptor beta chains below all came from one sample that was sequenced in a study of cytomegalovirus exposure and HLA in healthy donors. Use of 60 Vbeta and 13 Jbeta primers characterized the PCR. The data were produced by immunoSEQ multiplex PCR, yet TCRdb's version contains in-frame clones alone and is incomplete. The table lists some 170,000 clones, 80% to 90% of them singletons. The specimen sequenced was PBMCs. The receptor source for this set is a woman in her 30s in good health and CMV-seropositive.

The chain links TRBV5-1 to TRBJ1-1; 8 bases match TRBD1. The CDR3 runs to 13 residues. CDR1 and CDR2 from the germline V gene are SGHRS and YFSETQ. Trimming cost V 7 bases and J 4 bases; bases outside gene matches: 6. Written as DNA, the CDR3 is TGCGCCAGCTGGAAAACAGGGGGCACTGAAGCTTTCTTT. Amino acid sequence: CASWKTGGTEAFF.

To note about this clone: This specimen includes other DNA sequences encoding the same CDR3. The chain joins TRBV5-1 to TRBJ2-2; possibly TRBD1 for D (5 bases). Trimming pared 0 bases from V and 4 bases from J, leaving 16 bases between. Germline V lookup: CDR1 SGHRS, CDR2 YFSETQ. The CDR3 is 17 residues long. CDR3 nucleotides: TGCGCCAGCAGCTTGGGGACGTCAAGGGGTTTCACCGGGGAGCTGTTTTTT. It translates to CASSLGTSRGFTGELFF.

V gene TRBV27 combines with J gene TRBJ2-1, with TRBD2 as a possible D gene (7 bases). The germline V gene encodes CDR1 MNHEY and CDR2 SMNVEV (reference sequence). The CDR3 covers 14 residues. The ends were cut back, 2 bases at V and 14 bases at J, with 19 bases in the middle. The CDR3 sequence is CASSLSLGGPNKFF. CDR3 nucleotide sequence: TGTGCCAGCAGTTTAAGTTTGGGGGGGCCAAACAAGTTCTTC.

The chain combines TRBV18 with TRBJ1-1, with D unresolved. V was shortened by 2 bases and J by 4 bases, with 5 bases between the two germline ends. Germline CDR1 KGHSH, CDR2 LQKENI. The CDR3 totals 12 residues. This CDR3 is CASSPTGTEAFF. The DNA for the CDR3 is TGTGCCAGCTCACCAACGGGCACTGAAGCTTTCTTT.

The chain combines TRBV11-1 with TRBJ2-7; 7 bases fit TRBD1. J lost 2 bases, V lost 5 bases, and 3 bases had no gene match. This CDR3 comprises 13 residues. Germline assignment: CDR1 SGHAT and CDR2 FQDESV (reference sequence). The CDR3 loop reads CASSAQGAYEQYF. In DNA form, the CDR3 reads TGTGCCAGCAGCGCCCAGGGGGCCTACGAGCAGTACTTC.

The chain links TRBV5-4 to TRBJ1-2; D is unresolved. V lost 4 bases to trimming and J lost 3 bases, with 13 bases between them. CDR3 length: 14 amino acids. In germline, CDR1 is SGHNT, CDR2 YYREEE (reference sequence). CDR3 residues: CASSPGVRDYGYTF. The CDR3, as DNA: TGTGCCAGCAGCCCAGGCGTGAGGGACTATGGCTACACCTTC.

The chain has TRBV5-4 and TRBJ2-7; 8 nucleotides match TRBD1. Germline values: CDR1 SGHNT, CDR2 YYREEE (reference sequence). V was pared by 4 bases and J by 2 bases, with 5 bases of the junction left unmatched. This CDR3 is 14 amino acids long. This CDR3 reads CASSAGGSPYEQYF. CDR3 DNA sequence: TGTGCCAGCAGCGCAGGGGGCTCTCCCTACGAGCAGTACTTC.

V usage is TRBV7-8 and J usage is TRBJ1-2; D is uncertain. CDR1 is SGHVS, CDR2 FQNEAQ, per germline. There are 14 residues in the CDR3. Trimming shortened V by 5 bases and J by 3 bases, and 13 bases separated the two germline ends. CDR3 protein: CASSAIQNHYGYTF. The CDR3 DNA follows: TGTGCCAGCAGCGCGATACAGAACCACTATGGCTACACCTTC.

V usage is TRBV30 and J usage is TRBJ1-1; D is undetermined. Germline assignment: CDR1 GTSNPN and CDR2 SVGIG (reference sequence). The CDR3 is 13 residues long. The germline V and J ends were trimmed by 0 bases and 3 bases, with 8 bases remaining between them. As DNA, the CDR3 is TGTGCCTGGAGTGTTGGCACCGACACTGAAGCTTTCTTT. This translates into CAWSVGTDTEAFF. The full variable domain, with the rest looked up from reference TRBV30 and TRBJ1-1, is SQTIHQWPATLVQPVGSPLSLECTVEGTSNPNLYWYRQAAGRGLQLLFYSVGIGQISSEVPQNLSASRPQDRQFILSSKKLLLSDSGFYLCAWSVGTDTEAFFGQGTRLTVV.

The CDR3 DNA reads TGTGCCAGCAGTGAAAACTCCCCCGCGGGCGAGCAGTACTTC. Its translation: CASSENSPAGEQYF. The chain recombines TRBV25-1 with TRBJ2-7, with a weak D call TRBD2 (5 bases). V lost 2 bases and J lost 6, with 14 bases in between. The CDR3 runs to 14 residues. CDR1 is MGHDK and CDR2 is SYGVNS in the germline V gene.

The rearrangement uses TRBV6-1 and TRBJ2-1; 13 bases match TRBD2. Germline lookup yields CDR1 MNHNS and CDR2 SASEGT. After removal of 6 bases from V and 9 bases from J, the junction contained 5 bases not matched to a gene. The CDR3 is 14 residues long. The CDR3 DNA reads TGTGCCAGCAGACTAGCGGGGGGGCCAGGTGAGCAGTTCTTC. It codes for CASRLAGGPGEQFF.

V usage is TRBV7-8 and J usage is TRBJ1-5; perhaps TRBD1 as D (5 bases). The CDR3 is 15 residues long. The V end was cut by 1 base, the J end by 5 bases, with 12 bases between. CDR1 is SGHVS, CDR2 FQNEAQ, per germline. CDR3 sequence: CASSLVGTGDQPQHF. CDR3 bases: TGTGCCAGCAGCTTAGTTGGTACAGGAGATCAGCCCCAGCATTTT.

The CDR3 region is CASSLASGVGNEQYF. DNA for the CDR3: TGCGCCAGCAGCTTGGCAAGCGGGGTCGGCAACGAGCAGTACTTC. V is TRBV5-1 and J is TRBJ2-5; 7 bases are shared with TRBD2. The DNA end lines up better with TRBJ2-7; the J call may be wrong. This CDR3 spans 15 amino acids. Per the germline V gene, CDR1 is SGHRS and CDR2 is YFSETQ.

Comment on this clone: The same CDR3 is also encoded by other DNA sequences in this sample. The CDR3 reads CASSPTENSPLHF. In DNA, the CDR3 is TGTGCCAGCTCACCAACGGAGAATTCACCCCTCCACTTT. V is TRBV18 and J is TRBJ1-6, with D unresolved. The V gene lost 2 bases and the J gene lost 7 bases, with 6 bases spanning the gap. Germline V gene data show CDR1 as KGHSH and CDR2 as LQKENI. This CDR3 region has 13 residues.

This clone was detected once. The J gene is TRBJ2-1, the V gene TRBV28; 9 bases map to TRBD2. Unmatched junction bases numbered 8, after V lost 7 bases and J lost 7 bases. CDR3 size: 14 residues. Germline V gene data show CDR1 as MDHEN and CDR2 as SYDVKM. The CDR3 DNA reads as TGTGCCAGCATGGAAGCGGGGGGTAGGAATGAGCAGTTCTTC. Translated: CASMEAGGRNEQFF.

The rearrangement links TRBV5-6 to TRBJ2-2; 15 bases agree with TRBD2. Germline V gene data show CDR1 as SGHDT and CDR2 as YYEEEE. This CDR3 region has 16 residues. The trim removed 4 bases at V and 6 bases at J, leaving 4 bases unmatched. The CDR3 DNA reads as TGTGCCAGCAGCCTGGGACTAGCGGGGGGCCCCGGGGAGCTGTTTTTT. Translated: CASSLGLAGGPGELFF. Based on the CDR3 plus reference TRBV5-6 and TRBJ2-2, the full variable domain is DAGVTQSPTHLIKTRGQQVTLRCSPKSGHDTVSWYQQALGQGPQFIFQYYEEEERQRGNFPDRFSGHQFPNYSSELNVNALLLGDSALYLCASSLGLAGGPGELFFGEGSRLTVL.

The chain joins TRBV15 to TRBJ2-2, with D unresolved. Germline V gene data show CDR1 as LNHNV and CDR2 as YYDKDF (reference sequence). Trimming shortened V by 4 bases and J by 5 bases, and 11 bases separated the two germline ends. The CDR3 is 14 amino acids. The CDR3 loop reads CATSTRRSTGELFF. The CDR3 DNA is TGTGCCACCAGCACCCGAAGGAGTACCGGGGAGCTGTTTTTT.

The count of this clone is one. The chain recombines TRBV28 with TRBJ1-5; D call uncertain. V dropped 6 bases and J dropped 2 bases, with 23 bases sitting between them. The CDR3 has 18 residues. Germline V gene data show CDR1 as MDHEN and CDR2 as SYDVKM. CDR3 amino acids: CASSKGRGRYVGNQPQHF. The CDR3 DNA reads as TGTGCCAGCAGCAAAGGCCGGGGAAGGTATGTAGGCAATCAGCCCCAGCATTTT. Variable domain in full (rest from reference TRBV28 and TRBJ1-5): DVKVTQSSRYLVKRTGEKVFLECVQDMDHENMFWYRQDPGLGLRLIYFSYDVKMKEKGDIPEGYSVSREKKERFSLILESASTNQTSMYLCASSKGRGRYVGNQPQHFGDGTRLSIL.

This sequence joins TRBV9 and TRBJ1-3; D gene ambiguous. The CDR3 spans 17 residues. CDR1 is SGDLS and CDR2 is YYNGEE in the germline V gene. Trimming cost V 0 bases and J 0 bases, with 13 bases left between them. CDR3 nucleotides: TGTGCCAGCAGCGTAGTTGGAGGGCCGAGCTCTGGAAACACCATATATTTT. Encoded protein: CASSVVGGPSSGNTIYF.

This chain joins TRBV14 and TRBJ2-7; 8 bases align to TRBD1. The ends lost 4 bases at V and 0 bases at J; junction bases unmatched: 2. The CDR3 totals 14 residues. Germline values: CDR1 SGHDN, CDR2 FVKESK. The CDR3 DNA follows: TGTGCCAGCAGCCCGACAGGGGTCTCCTACGAGCAGTACTTC. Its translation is CASSPTGVSYEQYF.

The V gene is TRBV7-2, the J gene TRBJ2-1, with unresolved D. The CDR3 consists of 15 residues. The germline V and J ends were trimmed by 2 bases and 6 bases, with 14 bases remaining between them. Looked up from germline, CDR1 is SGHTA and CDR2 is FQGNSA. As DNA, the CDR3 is TGTGCCAGCAGCTTAATCCCCGCCACATCCAATGAGCAGTTCTTC. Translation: CASSLIPATSNEQFF.

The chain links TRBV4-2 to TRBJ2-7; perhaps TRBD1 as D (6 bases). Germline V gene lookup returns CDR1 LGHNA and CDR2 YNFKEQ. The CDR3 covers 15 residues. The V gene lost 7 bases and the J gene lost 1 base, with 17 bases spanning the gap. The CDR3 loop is CASTPRTQGSYEQYF. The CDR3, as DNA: TGTGCCAGCACCCCACGGACCCAGGGGTCCTACGAGCAGTACTTC.

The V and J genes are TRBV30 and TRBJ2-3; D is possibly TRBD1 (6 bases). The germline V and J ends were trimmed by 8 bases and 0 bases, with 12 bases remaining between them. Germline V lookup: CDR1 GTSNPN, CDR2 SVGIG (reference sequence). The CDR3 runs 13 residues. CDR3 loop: CARRDKSTDTQYF. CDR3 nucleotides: TGTGCCCGTCGGGACAAAAGCACAGATACGCAGTATTTT.

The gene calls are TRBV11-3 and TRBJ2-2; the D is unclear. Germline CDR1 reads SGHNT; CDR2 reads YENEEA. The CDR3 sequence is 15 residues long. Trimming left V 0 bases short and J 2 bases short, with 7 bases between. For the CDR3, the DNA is TGTGCCAGCAGCTTAGAACACACCAACACCGGGGAGCTGTTTTTT. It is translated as CASSLEHTNTGELFF.